This TCR beta chain was captured by sequencing in a study of cytomegalovirus exposure and HLA in healthy donors. In this sample, this clone turned up a few times. Its cognate antigen is unknown. The CDR3 consists of 13 residues. The V gene lost 9 bases and the J gene lost 2 bases, with 13 bases spanning the gap. The germline V gene has CDR1 LNHDA and CDR2 SQIVND (reference sequence). Findings of the study overall: Of the V segments, some could not be distinguished, including TRBV6-2 and TRBV6-3, and were excluded. Specificity for CMV antigens was confirmed in vitro for a few of the CMV-associated chains.

The PCR made use of 60 Vbeta and 13 Jbeta primers. Sequenced by immunoSEQ multiplex PCR; TCRdb stores in-frame clones only, minus some. There are about 200,000 clones in the sample; more than 75% occur only once, and 3.5% to 4% lies in the top ten. The sequence was obtained from a male donor in good health and CMV-seronegative. What was sequenced was PBMCs. The genes are TRBV19 and TRBJ1-1; no clear D. DNA for the CDR3: TGTGCCAGCTCCGCACGGGATAACACTGAAGCTTTCTTT. Its translation: CASSARDNTEAFF. Based on the CDR3 plus reference TRBV19 and TRBJ1-1, the full variable domain is DGGITQSPKYLFRKEGQNVTLSCEQNLNHDAMYWYRQDPGQGLRLIYYSQIVNDFQKGDIAEGYSVSREKKESFPLTVTSAQKNPTAFYLCASSARDNTEAFFGQGTRLTVV.